This T cell receptor beta chain derives from a study of post-analysis software for immune sequencing data. Across the study: The cohort encompassed relapsing-remitting, secondary progressive and progressive-relapsing multiple sclerosis disease courses. Study findings and constraints: Batch-mates among the samples co-clustered strongly by F measure. About 5 TRBV segments (TRBV5-6, TRBV5-1 and TRBV20-1 among them) occurred more frequently in patients than in controls. Versus controls, multiple sclerosis patients showed significantly lower diversity (normalized Chao1).

Unique molecular identifiers had been added to the TCR beta cDNA libraries. TCRdb re-called the PCR reads with MiXCR, one entry per CDR3 protein. The table shows some 370,000 distinct CDR3 sequences, with roughly 35% occurring only once. V dropped 4 bases and J dropped 5; count of bases not matched to a gene: 10. Germline-derived CDR1 and CDR2 are SGHRS and YFSETQ. This CDR3 has 16 residues. This clonotype was seen only a few times. The antigen is not known. This TCR was recovered from a girl aged 5 to 17 with multiple sclerosis. The sample was blood. V and J are TRBV5-1 and TRBJ1-1; 11 nucleotides match TRBD1. The CDR3 nucleotides are TGCGCCAGCAGCCCGGGACAGGGGGGGGTTGGAACTGAAGCTTTCTTT. It encodes CASSPGQGGVGTEAFF.